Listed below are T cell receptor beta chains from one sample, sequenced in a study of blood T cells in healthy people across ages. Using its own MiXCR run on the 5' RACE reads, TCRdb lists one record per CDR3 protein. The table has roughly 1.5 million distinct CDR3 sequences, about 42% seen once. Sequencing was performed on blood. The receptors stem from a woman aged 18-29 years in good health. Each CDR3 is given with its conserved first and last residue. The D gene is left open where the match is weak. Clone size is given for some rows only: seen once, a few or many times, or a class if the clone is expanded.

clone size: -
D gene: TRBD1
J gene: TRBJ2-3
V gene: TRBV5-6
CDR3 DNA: TGTGCCAGCAGCTACCGACAGGGGGTTGACACAGATACGCAGTATTTT
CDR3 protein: CASSYRQGVDTDTQYF

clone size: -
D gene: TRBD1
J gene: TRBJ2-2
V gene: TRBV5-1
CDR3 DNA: TGCGCCAGCAGCAATCGGCAGGGGGCGAGGGCCGGGGAGCTGTTTTTT
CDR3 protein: CASSNRQGARAGELFF

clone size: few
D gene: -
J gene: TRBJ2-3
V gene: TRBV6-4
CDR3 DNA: TGTGCCAGCAGTGACTTAGACCTAGATACGCAGTATTTT
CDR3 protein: CASSDLDLDTQYF

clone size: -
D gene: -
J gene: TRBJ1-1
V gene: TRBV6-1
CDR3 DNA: TGTGCCAGCAGTTCTGGCAGGCGCTACATGAACACTGAAGCTTTCTTT
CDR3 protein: CASSSGRRYMNTEAFF

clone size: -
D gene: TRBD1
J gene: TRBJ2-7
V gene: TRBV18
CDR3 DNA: TGTGCCAGCGCACCCGGACAGGGCGAGCAGTACTTC
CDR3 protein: CASAPGQGEQYF

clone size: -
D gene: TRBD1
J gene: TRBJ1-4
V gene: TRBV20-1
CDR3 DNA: TGCAGTGCTAAACAGGGGCTTAGTGAAAAACTGTTTTTT
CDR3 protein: CSAKQGLSEKLFF

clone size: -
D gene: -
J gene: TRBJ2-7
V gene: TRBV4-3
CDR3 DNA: TGCGCCAGCAGCCAAGAGCTAGTCGGTTTGTACGAGCAGTACTTC
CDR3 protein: CASSQELVGLYEQYF

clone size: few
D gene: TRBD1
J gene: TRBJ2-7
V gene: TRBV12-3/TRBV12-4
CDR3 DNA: TGTGCCAGCAGTTTAGGAGGCCCCACAGGGGCCTACGAGCAGTACTTC
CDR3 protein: CASSLGGPTGAYEQYF

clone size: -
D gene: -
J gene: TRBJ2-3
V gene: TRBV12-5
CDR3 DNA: TGTGCTAGTGTTCCCCGGGGTCCCGCCCGCACAGATACGCAGTATTTT
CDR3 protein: CASVPRGPARTDTQYF

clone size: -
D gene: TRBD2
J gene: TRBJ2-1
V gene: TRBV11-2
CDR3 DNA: TGTGCCAGCAGCTTCCCCGGACTAGCGGTCGGGAATGAGCAGTTCTTC
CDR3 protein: CASSFPGLAVGNEQFF

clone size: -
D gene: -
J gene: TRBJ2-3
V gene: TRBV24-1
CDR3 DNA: TGTGCCACCAGTGATTTGGGACGGCCCCTAGGGACAGATACGCAGTATTTT
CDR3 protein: CATSDLGRPLGTDTQYF

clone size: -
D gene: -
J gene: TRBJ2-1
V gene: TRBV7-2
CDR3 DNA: TGTGCCAGCAGCCGGGACGGACGATACGATGAGCAGTTCTTC
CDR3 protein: CASSRDGRYDEQFF

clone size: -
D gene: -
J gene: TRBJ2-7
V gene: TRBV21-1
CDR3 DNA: TGTACCAGCAGCAAAGTACTAGCAGGAGAGCAGTACTTC
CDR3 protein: CTSSKVLAGEQYF

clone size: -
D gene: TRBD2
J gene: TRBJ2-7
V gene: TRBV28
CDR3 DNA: TGTGCCAGCAGTGAACTAGCGGGAGGGAAGCACGAGCAGTACTTC
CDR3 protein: CASSELAGGKHEQYF

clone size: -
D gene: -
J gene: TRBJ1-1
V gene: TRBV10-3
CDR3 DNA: TGTGCCATCAGTGAGGGGCAGGGGATCAACACTGAAGCTTTCTTT
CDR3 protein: CAISEGQGINTEAFF

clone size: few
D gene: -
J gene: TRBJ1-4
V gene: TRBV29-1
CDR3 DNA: TGCAGCGTTGTCCGAGGGGAATCTTTGTTTTTT
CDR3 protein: CSVVRGESLFF

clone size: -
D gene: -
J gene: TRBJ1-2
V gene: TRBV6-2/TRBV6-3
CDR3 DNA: TGTGCCAGCAGTTCCCTACTCTCAAGGTGGTATGGCTACACCTTC
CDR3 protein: CASSSLLSRWYGYTF

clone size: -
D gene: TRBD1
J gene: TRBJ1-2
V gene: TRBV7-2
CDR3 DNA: TGTGCCAGCAGCTCCGTAGGACAGGGCTATGGCTACACCTTC
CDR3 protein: CASSSVGQGYGYTF

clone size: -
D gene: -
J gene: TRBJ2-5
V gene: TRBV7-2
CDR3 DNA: TGTGCCAGCAGCTTGGGCTCCCGGGGGACCCAGTACTTC
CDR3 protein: CASSLGSRGTQYF

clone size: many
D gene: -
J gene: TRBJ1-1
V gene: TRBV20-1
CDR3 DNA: TGCAGTGCTAGAGTGTCAGACACTGAAGCTTTCTTT
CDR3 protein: CSARVSDTEAFF

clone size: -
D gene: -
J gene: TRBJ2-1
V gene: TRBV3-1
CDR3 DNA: TGTGCCAGCAGCGCCCCTTCCCGGGTGGGCAATGAGCAGTTCTTC
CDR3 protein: CASSAPSRVGNEQFF

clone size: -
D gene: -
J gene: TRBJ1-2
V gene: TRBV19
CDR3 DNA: TGTGCCAGTACTCATCCGAGCTATGGCTACACCTTC
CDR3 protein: CASTHPSYGYTF

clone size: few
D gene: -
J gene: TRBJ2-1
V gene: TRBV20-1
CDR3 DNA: TGCAGTGCTAGAGGCGTAGCAACCTACAATGAGCAGTTCTTC
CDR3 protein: CSARGVATYNEQFF

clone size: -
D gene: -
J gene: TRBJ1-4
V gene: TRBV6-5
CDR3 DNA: TGTGCCAGCAGGAGTGGTACTAATGAAAAACTGTTTTTT
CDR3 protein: CASRSGTNEKLFF

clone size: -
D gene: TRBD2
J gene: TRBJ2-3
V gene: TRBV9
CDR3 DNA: TGTGCCAGCAGCGTAGTAGCTAGCGGGGGGGCAGGAGATACGCAGTATTTT
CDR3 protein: CASSVVASGGAGDTQYF

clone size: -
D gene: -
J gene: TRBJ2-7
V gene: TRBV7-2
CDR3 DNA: TGTGCCAGCAGCTTAGATTCAAGCCTGGGGTCCTACGAGCAGTACTTC
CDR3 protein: CASSLDSSLGSYEQYF